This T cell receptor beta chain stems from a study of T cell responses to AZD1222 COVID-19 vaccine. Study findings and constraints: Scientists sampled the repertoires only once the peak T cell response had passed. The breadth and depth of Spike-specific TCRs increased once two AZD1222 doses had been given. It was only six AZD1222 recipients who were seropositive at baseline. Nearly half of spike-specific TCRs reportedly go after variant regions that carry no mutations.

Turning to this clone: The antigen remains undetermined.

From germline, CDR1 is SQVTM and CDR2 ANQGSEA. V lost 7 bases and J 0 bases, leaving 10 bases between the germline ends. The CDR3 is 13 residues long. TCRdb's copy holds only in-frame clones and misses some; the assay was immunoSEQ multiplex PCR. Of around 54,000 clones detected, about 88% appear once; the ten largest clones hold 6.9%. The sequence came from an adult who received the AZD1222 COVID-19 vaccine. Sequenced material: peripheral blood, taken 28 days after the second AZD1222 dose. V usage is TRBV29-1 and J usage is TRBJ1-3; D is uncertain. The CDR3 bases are TGCAGCGCCGGACGGAGCTCTGGAAACACCATATATTTT. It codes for CSAGRSSGNTIYF.